The 14 T cell receptor beta chains given below trace back to one sample, sequenced in a study of blood T cell repertoires in COVID-19 (TCRdb year 2020). Library generation was performed with the immunoSEQ multiplex PCR assay. What TCRdb holds here is the immuneACCESS table cut down to in-frame rearrangements. Part of the clones is not present; checked against another copy, under half of the missing clones reflect an unresolved V gene, and the others are unexplained. For this sample the table gives a few hundred thousand clones, of which roughly 90% were detected only once. Of the sample, 1.5% to 2% falls within the top ten clones. Input material: PBMCs or T cells enriched from blood (not recorded which). Source of these receptors: a woman aged 60-75 years who had recovered from COVID-19.

V gene TRBV5-8 combines with J gene TRBJ2-7, with D possibly matching TRBD2 (5 bases). Germline CDR1 reads SGHTS; CDR2 reads YDEGEE. The length of the CDR3 is 13 residues. Trimming took off 1 base at V and 5 bases at J, with 10 bases between the two ends. The CDR3: CASSLRGLDEQYF. CDR3 sequence (DNA): TGTGCCAGCAGCTTGCGCGGGCTCGACGAGCAGTACTTC.

The chain is built from TRBV27 and TRBJ2-3; 11 bases align to TRBD2. CDR1 is MNHEY, CDR2 SMNVEV, per germline (reference sequence). The junction had 7 bases not matched to a gene; V was cut back by 7 bases and J by 4 bases. The CDR3 is 15 amino acids. CDR3 region: CASTTSGGIADTQYF. Here the CDR3 DNA reads TGTGCCAGCACCACTAGCGGGGGTATAGCAGATACGCAGTATTTT.

The genes are TRBV19 and TRBJ1-5; 7 positions match TRBD1. The V segment lost 4 bases and the J segment 0 bases; nucleotides outside the gene matches: 9. The CDR3 covers 17 residues. The V gene's germline CDR1 is LNHDA and CDR2 SQIVND (reference sequence). The CDR3 bases are TGTGCCAGTAGTACCCGACAGGGAACAAATAGCAATCAGCCCCAGCATTTT. Translating it yields CASSTRQGTNSNQPQHF.

The chain links TRBV24-1 to TRBJ1-2; 7 bases fit TRBD1. From germline, CDR1 is KGHDR and CDR2 SFDVKD. V gave up 0 bases and J gave up 7 bases; unmatched junction bases: 1. The length of the CDR3 is 13 residues. CDR3 sequence reads: CATSDLHRGGYTF. The CDR3 DNA is TGTGCCACCAGTGATTTGCACAGGGGTGGCTACACCTTC.

The CDR3 DNA follows: TGTGCCAGCGGGCCGGGACAGGGGGCTCGAGGCTACACCTTC. Encoded protein: CASGPGQGARGYTF. The rearrangement uses TRBV28 and TRBJ1-2; 12 bases are a match to TRBD1. The CDR3 consists of 14 residues. V trimming: 8 bases; J trimming: 8 bases; junction bases outside the gene matches: 9. CDR1 is MDHEN and CDR2 is SYDVKM in the germline V gene.

The rearrangement uses TRBV19 and TRBJ1-5; D is unresolved. The V end was cut by 5 bases, the J end by 3 bases, with 14 bases between. In germline, CDR1 is LNHDA, CDR2 SQIVND (reference sequence). CDR3 length: 15 amino acids. CDR3 sequence: CASSPLGSHNQPQHF. The CDR3 DNA reads TGTGCCAGTAGTCCCCTCGGGTCCCACAATCAGCCCCAGCATTTT.

The genes are TRBV7-9 and TRBJ2-1; D may be TRBD1 (5 bases). V was trimmed by 1 base and J by 14 bases, leaving 18 bases between them. Per the germline V gene, CDR1 is SEHNR and CDR2 is FQNEAQ (reference sequence). The CDR3 runs to 14 residues. Here the CDR3 reads CASSLVSSRTRKFF. The CDR3, as DNA: TGTGCCAGCAGCTTAGTTTCAAGCCGGACAAGGAAGTTCTTC.

The V and J genes are TRBV7-9 and TRBJ1-6; no reliable D call. The V gene's germline CDR1 is SEHNR and CDR2 FQNEAQ (reference sequence). V lost 1 base and J 0 bases, leaving 13 bases between the germline ends. CDR3 length: 18 amino acids. In DNA, the CDR3 is TGTGCCAGCAGCTTAGAAATCGGTGGAGGCTCCTATAATTCACCCCTCCACTTT. Translation: CASSLEIGGGSYNSPLHF. Full variable domain (remainder filled in from reference TRBV7-9 and TRBJ1-6): DTGVSQNPRHKITKRGQNVTFRCDPISEHNRLYWYRQTLGQGPEFLTYFQNEAQLEKSRLLSDRFSAERPKGSFSTLEIQRTEQGDSAMYLCASSLEIGGGSYNSPLHFGNGTRLTVT.

Only a few counts were recorded for this clone. The rearrangement links TRBV29-1 to TRBJ1-2; perhaps TRBD1 as D (5 bases). From germline, CDR1 is SQVTM and CDR2 ANQGSEA. V lost 3 bases and J 4 bases, leaving 12 bases between the germline ends. The CDR3 runs 13 residues. The chain's CDR3 is CSVDQGSTYGYTF. The CDR3 DNA reads as TGCAGCGTTGACCAGGGCTCAACCTATGGCTACACCTTC.

V gene TRBV1 combines with J gene TRBJ1-1; the D call TRBD1 from the table was never checked on the DNA. TRBV1 is marked as a pseudogene. The CDR3 consists of 15 residues. The CDR3 sequence is CTSTPGTDMNTEAFF. DNA for the CDR3: TGCACCAGCACCCCGGGGACAGACATGAACACTGAAGCTTTCTTT.

V and J are TRBV24-1 and TRBJ1-2; 9 bases map to TRBD1. Germline V gene data show CDR1 as KGHDR and CDR2 as SFDVKD. CDR3 length equals 15 residues. The V and J ends lost 5 bases and 3 bases, in that order; junction bases with no gene match: 6. CDR3 in DNA: TGTGCCACCAGTGGGGACAGGGTTGAGGACTATGGCTACACCTTC. Translated: CATSGDRVEDYGYTF.

The chain employs TRBV7-9 and TRBJ1-3; D call uncertain. The germline gives CDR1 SEHNR, CDR2 FQNEAQ (reference sequence). There are 13 residues in the CDR3. V lost 1 base and J lost 4, with 5 bases in between. CDR3 loop: CASSLVEGNTIYF. The CDR3 DNA reads TGTGCCAGCAGCTTAGTCGAGGGAAACACCATATATTTT.

This rearrangement joins TRBV7-9 to TRBJ1-1; 8 bases map to TRBD1. This CDR3 is 15 amino acids long. The germline V gene encodes CDR1 SEHNR and CDR2 FQNEAQ (reference sequence). V lost 3 bases to trimming and J lost 2 bases; unmatched junction nucleotides: 5. The CDR3 sequence is CASSLGQDRNTEAFF. The CDR3 region has the DNA TGTGCCAGCAGCTTGGGACAGGATCGAAACACTGAAGCTTTCTTT.

This clone occurred once. The chain uses TRBV28 and TRBJ1-4; the D gene is possibly TRBD1 (6 bases). The CDR3 extends over 14 amino acids. CDR1 is MDHEN and CDR2 is SYDVKM in the germline V gene. V lost 6 bases and J lost 8, with 16 bases in between. CDR3 protein: CASSSQGRQEKLFF. DNA for the CDR3: TGTGCCAGCAGCTCACAGGGTCGACAAGAAAAACTGTTTTTT. The full variable domain, rest sourced from reference TRBV28 and TRBJ1-4, is DVKVTQSSRYLVKRTGEKVFLECVQDMDHENMFWYRQDPGLGLRLIYFSYDVKMKEKGDIPEGYSVSREKKERFSLILESASTNQTSMYLCASSSQGRQEKLFFGSGTQLSVL.